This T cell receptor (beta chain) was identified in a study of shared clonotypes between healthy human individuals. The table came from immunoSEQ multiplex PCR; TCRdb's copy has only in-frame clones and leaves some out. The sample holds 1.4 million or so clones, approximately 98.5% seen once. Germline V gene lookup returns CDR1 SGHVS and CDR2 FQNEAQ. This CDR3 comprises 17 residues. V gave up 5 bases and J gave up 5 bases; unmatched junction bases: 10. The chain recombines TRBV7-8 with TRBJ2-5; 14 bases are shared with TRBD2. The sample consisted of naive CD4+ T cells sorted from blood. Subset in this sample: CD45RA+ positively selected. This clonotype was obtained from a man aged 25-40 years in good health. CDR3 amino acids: CASSQRGLAGVRETQYF. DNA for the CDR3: TGTGCCAGCAGCCAACGGGGACTAGCGGGAGTAAGGGAGACCCAGTACTTC.